The rows below give T cell receptor beta chains drawn from one sample of a study of blood T cell repertoires in COVID-19. Generated by immunoSEQ multiplex PCR, the TCRdb table keeps only in-frame clones and is missing some. This table has over 250,000 clones, about nine tenths appearing once. Sequencing was carried out using peripheral blood. The source of these receptors is a man aged 50-60 years with acute or convalescent COVID-19. The CDR3 runs from the conserved cysteine through the conserved F or W. The D gene is left open where the match is weak.

v_call: TRBV7-9; d_call: NA; j_call: TRBJ2-3; cdr3_aa: CASSLVRWGGTDTQYF; cdr3_nt: TGTGCCAGCAGCTTAGTAAGGTGGGGAGGCACAGATACGCAGTATTTT
v_call: TRBV30; d_call: TRBD1; j_call: TRBJ2-5; cdr3_aa: CALQGAHETQYF; cdr3_nt: TGTGCCTTACAGGGGGCGCATGAGACCCAGTACTTC
v_call: TRBV9; d_call: TRBD2; j_call: TRBJ2-5; cdr3_aa: CASSVEGGDYQETQYF; cdr3_nt: TGTGCCAGCAGCGTAGAGGGCGGGGACTACCAAGAAACCCAGTACTTC
v_call: TRBV27; d_call: TRBD1; j_call: TRBJ1-5; cdr3_aa: CASRRTGSNQPQHF; cdr3_nt: TGTGCCAGCAGGCGGACAGGGAGCAATCAGCCCCAGCATTTT
v_call: TRBV29-1; d_call: NA; j_call: TRBJ2-1; cdr3_aa: CSVEVGGNPSYNEQFF; cdr3_nt: TGCAGCGTTGAAGTCGGGGGTAACCCCTCCTACAATGAGCAGTTCTTC
v_call: TRBV6-6; d_call: TRBD2; j_call: TRBJ2-1; cdr3_aa: CASSLQGGIGINEQFF; cdr3_nt: TGTGCCAGCAGTCTCCAGGGAGGGATTGGGATCAATGAGCAGTTCTTC
v_call: TRBV18; d_call: NA; j_call: TRBJ1-3; cdr3_aa: CASSLGPGNTIYF; cdr3_nt: TGTGCCAGCTCACTTGGCCCTGGAAACACCATATATTTT
v_call: TRBV6-2/TRBV6-3; d_call: NA; j_call: TRBJ2-2; cdr3_aa: CASSYGPGELFF; cdr3_nt: TGTGCCAGCAGTTATGGGCCCGGGGAGCTGTTTTTT
v_call: TRBV30; d_call: TRBD1; j_call: TRBJ1-1; cdr3_aa: CAWSVTGETEAFF; cdr3_nt: TGTGCCTGGAGTGTGACAGGGGAGACTGAAGCTTTCTTT
v_call: TRBV5-1; d_call: NA; j_call: TRBJ2-7; cdr3_aa: CASSEGGGEQYF; cdr3_nt: TGCGCCAGCAGCGAAGGAGGCGGTGAGCAGTACTTC
v_call: TRBV7-3; d_call: NA; j_call: TRBJ2-1; cdr3_aa: CASSLRSTSLYNEQFF; cdr3_nt: TGTGCCAGCAGCTTAAGATCCACTAGTCTTTACAATGAGCAGTTCTTC
v_call: TRBV5-4; d_call: TRBD2; j_call: TRBJ2-1; cdr3_aa: CASRPGTSGGKQFF; cdr3_nt: TGTGCCAGCAGACCCGGGACTAGCGGGGGAAAGCAGTTCTTC
v_call: TRBV5-1; d_call: NA; j_call: TRBJ1-1; cdr3_aa: CASGQQPNTEAFF; cdr3_nt: TGCGCCAGCGGGCAACAACCTAACACTGAAGCTTTCTTT
v_call: TRBV28; d_call: NA; j_call: TRBJ2-7; cdr3_aa: CASKGQILEQYF; cdr3_nt: TGTGCCAGCAAAGGACAGATCCTTGAGCAGTACTTC